This paragraph reports one TCR beta chain. The CDR3 has 12 residues. Germline V gene data show CDR1 as MNHEY and CDR2 as SVGAGI. The sample comes from a study of T cells expressing NK-cell markers. For the study at large: Obtained from sorted CD3+CD56+NKG2C+, CD3+CD56+NKG2C- and CD3+CD56-NKG2C+ T cells were the TCR beta repertoires.

Using the 5' RACE reads, TCRdb records one entry per CDR3 protein without DNA. This table holds more than 120,000 distinct CDR3 sequences. This TCR came from a man younger than 35 in good health. What was sequenced was blood T cells: a sorted CD56 or NKG2C T cell subset, CD4+ or CD8+ T cells, or bulk PBMC T cells (not recorded which). This sequence joins TRBV6-5 and TRBJ2-7. CDR3 sequence: CASGSSSYEQYF.